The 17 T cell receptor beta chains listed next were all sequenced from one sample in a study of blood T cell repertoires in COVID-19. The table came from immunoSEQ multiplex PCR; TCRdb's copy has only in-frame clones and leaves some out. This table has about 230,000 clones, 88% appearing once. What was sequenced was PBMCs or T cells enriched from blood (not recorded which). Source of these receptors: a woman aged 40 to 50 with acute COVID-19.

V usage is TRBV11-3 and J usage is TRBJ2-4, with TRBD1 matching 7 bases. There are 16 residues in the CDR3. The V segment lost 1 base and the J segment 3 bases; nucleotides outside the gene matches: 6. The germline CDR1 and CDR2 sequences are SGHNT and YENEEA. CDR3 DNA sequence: TGTGCCAGCAGCTTAGCGGGACAGATCGGCAAAAACATTCAGTACTTC. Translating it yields CASSLAGQIGKNIQYF.

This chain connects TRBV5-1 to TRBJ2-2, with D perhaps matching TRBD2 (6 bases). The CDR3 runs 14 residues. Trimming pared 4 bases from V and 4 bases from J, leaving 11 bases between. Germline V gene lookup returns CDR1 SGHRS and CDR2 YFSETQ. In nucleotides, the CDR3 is TGCGCCAGCAGCCAGGGACTGGGCACCGGGGAGCTGTTTTTT. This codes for CASSQGLGTGELFF.

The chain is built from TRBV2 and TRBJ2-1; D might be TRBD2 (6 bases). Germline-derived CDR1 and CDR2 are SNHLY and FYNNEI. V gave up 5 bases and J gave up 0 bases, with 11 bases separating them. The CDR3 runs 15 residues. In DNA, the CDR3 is TGTGCCAGCAGTTGGGACTCGGGCTCCTACAATGAGCAGTTCTTC. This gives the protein CASSWDSGSYNEQFF.

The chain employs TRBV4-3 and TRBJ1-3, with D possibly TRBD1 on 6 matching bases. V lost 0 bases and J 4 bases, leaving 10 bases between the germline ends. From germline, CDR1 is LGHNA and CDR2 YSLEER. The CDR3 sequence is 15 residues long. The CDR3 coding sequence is TGCGCCAGCAGCCAAGACACAGGGTCAGGAAACACCATATATTTT. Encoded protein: CASSQDTGSGNTIYF.

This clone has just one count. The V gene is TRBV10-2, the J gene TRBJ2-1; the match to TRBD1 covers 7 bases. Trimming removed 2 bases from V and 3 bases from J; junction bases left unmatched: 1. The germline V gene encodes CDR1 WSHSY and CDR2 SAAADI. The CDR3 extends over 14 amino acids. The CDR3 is CASSERDSYNEQFF. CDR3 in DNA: TGCGCCAGCAGTGAGAGGGACAGCTACAATGAGCAGTTCTTC.

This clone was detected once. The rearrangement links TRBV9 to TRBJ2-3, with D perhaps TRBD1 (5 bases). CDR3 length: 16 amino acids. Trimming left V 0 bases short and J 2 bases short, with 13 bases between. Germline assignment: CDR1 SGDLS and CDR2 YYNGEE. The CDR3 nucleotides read TGTGCCAGCAGCGTAGGTCACGCAGGGTCCACAGATACGCAGTATTTT. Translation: CASSVGHAGSTDTQYF. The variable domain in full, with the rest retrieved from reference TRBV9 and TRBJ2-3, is DSGVTQTPKHLITATGQRVTLRCSPRSGDLSVYWYQQSLDQGLQFLIQYYNGEERAKGNILERFSAQQFPDLHSELNLSSLELGDSALYFCASSVGHAGSTDTQYFGPGTRLTVL.

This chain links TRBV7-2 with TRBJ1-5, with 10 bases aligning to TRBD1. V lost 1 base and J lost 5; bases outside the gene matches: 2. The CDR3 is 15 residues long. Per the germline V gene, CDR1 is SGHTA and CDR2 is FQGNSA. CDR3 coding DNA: TGTGCCAGCAGCTTAGAAGGGACAGGGGATCAGCCCCAGCATTTT. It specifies CASSLEGTGDQPQHF. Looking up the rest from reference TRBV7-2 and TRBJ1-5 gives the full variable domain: GAGVSQSPSNKVTEKGKDVELRCDPISGHTALYWYRQSLGQGLEFLIYFQGNSAPDKSGLPSDRFSAERTGGSVSTLTIQRTQQEDSAVYLCASSLEGTGDQPQHFGDGTRLSIL.

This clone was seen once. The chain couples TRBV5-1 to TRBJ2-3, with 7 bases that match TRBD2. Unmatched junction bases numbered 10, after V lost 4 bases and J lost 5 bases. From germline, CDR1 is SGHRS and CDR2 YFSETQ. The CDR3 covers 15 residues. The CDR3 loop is CASSIGGGPGDTQYF. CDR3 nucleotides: TGCGCCAGCAGCATCGGGGGAGGGCCGGGAGATACGCAGTATTTT.

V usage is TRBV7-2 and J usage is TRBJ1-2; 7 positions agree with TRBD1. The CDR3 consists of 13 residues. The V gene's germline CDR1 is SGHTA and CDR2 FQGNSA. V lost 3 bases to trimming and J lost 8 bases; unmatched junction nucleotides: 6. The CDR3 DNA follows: TGTGCCAGCAGCTTGAGACAGGGATCCGGCTACACCTTC. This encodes CASSLRQGSGYTF. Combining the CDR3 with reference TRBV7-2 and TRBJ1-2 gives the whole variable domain GAGVSQSPSNKVTEKGKDVELRCDPISGHTALYWYRQSLGQGLEFLIYFQGNSAPDKSGLPSDRFSAERTGGSVSTLTIQRTQQEDSAVYLCASSLRQGSGYTFGSGTRLTVV.

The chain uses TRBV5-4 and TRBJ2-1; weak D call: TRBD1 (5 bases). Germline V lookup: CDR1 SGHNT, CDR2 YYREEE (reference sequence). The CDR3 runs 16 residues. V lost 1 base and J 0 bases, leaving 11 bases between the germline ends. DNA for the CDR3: TGTGCCAGCAGCTTGAGGCAGGGTAGCTCCTACAATGAGCAGTTCTTC. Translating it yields CASSLRQGSSYNEQFF.

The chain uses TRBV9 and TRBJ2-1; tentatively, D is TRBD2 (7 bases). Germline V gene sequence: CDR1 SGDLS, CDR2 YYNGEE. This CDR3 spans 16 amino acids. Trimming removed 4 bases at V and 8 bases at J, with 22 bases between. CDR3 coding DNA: TGTGCCAGCAGCCTCCTCGGGGGCGGGAGTGCAGATGAGCAGTTCTTC. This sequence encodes CASSLLGGGSADEQFF. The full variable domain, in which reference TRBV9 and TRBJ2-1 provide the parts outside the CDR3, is DSGVTQTPKHLITATGQRVTLRCSPRSGDLSVYWYQQSLDQGLQFLIQYYNGEERAKGNILERFSAQQFPDLHSELNLSSLELGDSALYFCASSLLGGGSADEQFFGPGTRLTVL.

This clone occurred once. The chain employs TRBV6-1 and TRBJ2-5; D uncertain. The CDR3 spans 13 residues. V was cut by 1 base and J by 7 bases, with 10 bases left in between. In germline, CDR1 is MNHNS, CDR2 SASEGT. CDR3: CASSEVAVGTQYF. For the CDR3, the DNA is TGTGCCAGCAGTGAAGTGGCGGTTGGGACCCAGTACTTC.

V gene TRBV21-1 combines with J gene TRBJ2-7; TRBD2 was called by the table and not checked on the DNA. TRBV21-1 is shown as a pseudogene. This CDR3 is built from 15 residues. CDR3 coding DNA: TGTGCCAGCAGTCCTTCCGCTAGCGCCTCCTACGAGCAGTACGTC. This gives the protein CASSPSASASYEQYV.

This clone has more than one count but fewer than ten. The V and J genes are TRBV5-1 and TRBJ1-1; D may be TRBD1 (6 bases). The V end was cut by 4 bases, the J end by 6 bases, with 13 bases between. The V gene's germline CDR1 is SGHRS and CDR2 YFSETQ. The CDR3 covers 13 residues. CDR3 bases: TGCGCCAGCAGCCCCTCAGGGGACGCTGAAGCTTTCTTT. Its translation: CASSPSGDAEAFF.

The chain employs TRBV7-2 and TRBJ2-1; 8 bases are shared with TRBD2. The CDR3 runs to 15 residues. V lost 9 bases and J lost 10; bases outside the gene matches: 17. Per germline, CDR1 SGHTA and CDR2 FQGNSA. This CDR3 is CASVGRGGSRREQFF. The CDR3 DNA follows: TGTGCCAGTGTTGGACGGGGGGGCTCTCGGAGGGAGCAGTTCTTC.

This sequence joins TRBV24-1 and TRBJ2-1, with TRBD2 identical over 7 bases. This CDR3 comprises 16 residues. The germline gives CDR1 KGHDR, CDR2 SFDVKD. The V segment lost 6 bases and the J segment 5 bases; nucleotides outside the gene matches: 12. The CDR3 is CATSWGGSGRDNEQFF. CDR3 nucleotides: TGTGCCACCAGTTGGGGGGGATCTGGAAGGGACAATGAGCAGTTCTTC.

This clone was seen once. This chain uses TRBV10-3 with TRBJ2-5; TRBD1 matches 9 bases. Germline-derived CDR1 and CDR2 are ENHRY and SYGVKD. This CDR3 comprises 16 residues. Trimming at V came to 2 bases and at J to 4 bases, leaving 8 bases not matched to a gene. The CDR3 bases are TGTGCCATCAGTGAGGGGTTGGGACAGGGACTAGAGACCCAGTACTTC. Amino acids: CAISEGLGQGLETQYF.